This TCR beta chain was identified in a study of blood T cell repertoires in COVID-19. About the research overall: Acute and convalescent COVID-19 specimens originated in the United States, Italy and Spain. The analysed material was cDNA or gDNA that came from T cells, B-cell-depleted T cells, or PBMCs.

Germline V gives CDR1 SGHTA, CDR2 FQGNSA. V was pared by 3 bases and J by 1 base, with 14 bases of the junction left unmatched. CDR3 size: 18 residues. Per the original data handling: Counts of nucleated cells, estimated from reference gene primer amplification, were obtained. Using immunoSEQ multiplex PCR, the repertoire was profiled, and TCRdb retains in-frame clones only, with some absent. That table gives V, J and clone size, and the DNA gave D and trimming. The top ten hold over 4% of the sample, which has just over 75,000 clones, around 88% seen once. This chain uses TRBV7-2 with TRBJ2-7, with TRBD2 matching over 8 bases. This TCR was sampled from a woman of 80 years or more with active or convalescent COVID-19. The sample comprised peripheral blood. The CDR3 protein is CASSFGVGGGGLSYEQYF. In DNA form, the CDR3 reads TGTGCCAGCAGCTTCGGGGTGGGCGGCGGGGGGCTTTCCTACGAGCAGTACTTC.